The 20 T cell receptor beta chains below all came from one sample that was sequenced in a study of shared clonotypes between healthy human individuals. The repertoire was sequenced with immunoSEQ multiplex PCR; TCRdb's copy has only in-frame clones and lacks some. The sample lists some 550,000 clones; roughly 97% were seen once. The sequencing sample was made of naive CD4+ T cells sorted from blood. Subset reported: CD45RA+ positively selected. The source of these receptors is a woman in her twenties or thirties in good health.

This chain links TRBV28 with TRBJ1-5; 10 nucleotides line up with TRBD1. Germline trimming cut 6 bases from V and 6 bases from J; bases unmatched to any gene: 8. This CDR3 region has 15 residues. CDR1 and CDR2 (germline): MDHEN, SYDVKM. The DNA for the CDR3 is TGTGCCAGCAGGAGCGGACAGGGGGATAGTCAGCCCCAGCATTTT. Its protein is CASRSGQGDSQPQHF.

The chain recombines TRBV6-6 with TRBJ2-3, with 12 bases matching TRBD2. Germline values: CDR1 MNHNY, CDR2 SVGAGI (reference sequence). This CDR3 is 14 amino acids long. With V trimmed by 5 bases and J by 5 bases, 2 bases remained unmatched. As DNA, the CDR3 is TGTGCCAGCAGTCAGGGACTAGCGGGAGATACGCAGTATTTT. This translates into CASSQGLAGDTQYF.

This chain links TRBV29-1 with TRBJ1-1; no clear D gene. Trimming removed 5 bases from V and 2 bases from J, with 9 bases in between. CDR1 is SQVTM and CDR2 is ANQGSEA in the germline V gene. The CDR3 spans 12 residues. CDR3: CSVRGLNTEAFF. The CDR3 nucleotides are TGCAGCGTTCGCGGACTAAACACTGAAGCTTTCTTT.

The chain is built from TRBV7-9 and TRBJ1-5, with D hard to call. The V end was cut by 1 base, the J end by 1 base, with 11 bases between. This CDR3 is built from 16 residues. The V gene's germline CDR1 is SEHNR and CDR2 FQNEAQ (reference sequence). The CDR3 protein is CASSLGMGKSNQPQHF. The CDR3 DNA sequence: TGTGCCAGCAGCTTAGGAATGGGTAAAAGCAATCAGCCCCAGCATTTT.

The chain links TRBV7-2 to TRBJ1-5, with a possible D match to TRBD1 (6 bases). Trimming took off 2 bases at V and 4 bases at J, with 6 bases between the two ends. CDR1 is SGHTA, CDR2 FQGNSA, per germline. The CDR3 sequence is 13 residues long. The CDR3 protein is CASSLTGNQPQHF. CDR3 DNA sequence: TGTGCCAGCAGCTTAACAGGGAATCAGCCCCAGCATTTT.

The chain links TRBV4-1 to TRBJ2-5; weak D call: TRBD2 (5 bases). Germline CDR1 is MGHRA and CDR2 is YSYEKL. Deletions cut 1 base from V and 4 bases from J, with 13 bases between. The CDR3 totals 15 residues. The chain's CDR3 is CASSQVGRRAETQYF. The CDR3 region has the DNA TGCGCCAGCAGCCAAGTTGGCAGGCGGGCAGAGACCCAGTACTTC.

V is TRBV30 and J is TRBJ2-5, with a possible D match to TRBD2 (6 bases). V was shortened by 3 bases and J by 11 bases, with 19 bases between the two germline ends. Germline V gene data show CDR1 as GTSNPN and CDR2 as SVGIG (reference sequence). The CDR3 spans 13 residues. CDR3 sequence (DNA): TGTGCCTGGAGACTAGCCCCAAAGAGGGAGCAGTACTTC. It codes for CAWRLAPKREQYF.

The chain joins TRBV13 to TRBJ2-7; TRBD1 agrees at 7 bases. This CDR3 comprises 14 residues. After removal of 5 bases from V and 4 bases from J, the junction contained 8 bases not matched to a gene. Germline CDR1 and CDR2: PRHDT and FYEKMQ (reference sequence). The CDR3 loop is CASSLGDRRYEQYF. The CDR3, as DNA: TGTGCCAGCAGCCTCGGGGACAGACGTTACGAGCAGTACTTC.

The chain employs TRBV6-5 and TRBJ2-7, with no clear D. With 4 bases removed from V and 2 bases from J, the gap between germline ends came to 12 bases. CDR1 is MNHEY and CDR2 is SVGAGI in the germline V gene. CDR3 length equals 14 residues. CDR3 bases: TGTGCCAGCAGTTCCACCGTGGGGACCTACGAGCAGTACTTC. Encoded protein: CASSSTVGTYEQYF.

A single count supports this clone. The chain employs TRBV7-2 and TRBJ2-7, with D tentatively TRBD1 (5 bases). V lost 10 bases, J lost 7 bases, and 17 bases lay in between. From germline, CDR1 is SGHTA and CDR2 FQGNSA. The CDR3 has 12 residues. The CDR3: CATFWQGDEQYF. DNA for the CDR3: TGTGCCACCTTTTGGCAGGGCGATGAGCAGTACTTC.

The rearrangement uses TRBV10-2 and TRBJ2-1; 7 positions agree with TRBD2. V lost 0 bases, J lost 4 bases, and 12 bases stayed unmatched. Germline V gene sequence: CDR1 WSHSY, CDR2 SAAADI. This CDR3 is 18 amino acids long. The CDR3 nucleotides are TGCGCCAGCAGTGAGTCGGGGGGAGGGTACCCTTCATACAATGAGCAGTTCTTC. This translates into CASSESGGGYPSYNEQFF.

This clone was detected once. The chain recombines TRBV7-6 with TRBJ2-1; D is uncertain. The V and J ends lost 4 bases and 4 bases respectively, with 2 bases between them. The CDR3 covers 11 residues. Germline V lookup: CDR1 SGHVS, CDR2 FNYEAQ. The CDR3 DNA reads as TGTGCCAGCAGCTGGTACAATGAGCAGTTCTTC. This sequence encodes CASSWYNEQFF.

The V gene is TRBV28, the J gene TRBJ2-7; D might be TRBD1 (7 bases). The ends were cut back, 2 bases at V and 2 bases at J, with 25 bases in the middle. CDR3 length: 19 residues. CDR1 is MDHEN and CDR2 is SYDVKM in the germline V gene. This CDR3 is CASSLELTGLLEGPYEQYF. In nucleotides, the CDR3 is TGTGCCAGCAGTTTAGAACTGACAGGGTTGTTGGAGGGACCCTACGAGCAGTACTTC.

The rearrangement joins TRBV11-2 to TRBJ2-5; D may be TRBD1 (6 bases). The CDR3 is made up of 15 amino acids. CDR1 is SGHAT, CDR2 FQNNGV, per germline. Trimming took 2 bases from V and 1 from J, leaving 11 bases between them. This CDR3 is CASSLTGSSQETQYF. CDR3 coding DNA: TGTGCCAGCAGCTTAACAGGGAGTAGCCAAGAGACCCAGTACTTC.

The V call is TRBV5-1, the J call TRBJ1-1, with D tentatively TRBD1 (6 bases). Germline CDR1 and CDR2: SGHRS and YFSETQ. V dropped 4 bases and J dropped 0 bases, with 13 bases sitting between them. There are 15 residues in the CDR3. The DNA of the CDR3 is TGCGCCAGCAGCCCCCGGGGGGCTGTGAACACTGAAGCTTTCTTT. It translates to CASSPRGAVNTEAFF.

This clone is a singleton in its sample. This rearrangement joins TRBV7-2 to TRBJ1-5, with D hard to call. This CDR3 is built from 13 residues. CDR1 is SGHTA, CDR2 FQGNSA, per germline. Trimming took 1 base from V and 5 from J, leaving 6 bases between them. For the CDR3, the DNA is TGTGCCAGCAGCTTAGATCAACATCAGCCCCAGCATTTT. This gives the protein CASSLDQHQPQHF.

The V gene is TRBV6-5, the J gene TRBJ2-5; unclear D gene. The germline V gene encodes CDR1 MNHEY and CDR2 SVGAGI. Trimming shortened V by 2 bases and J by 0 bases, and 7 bases separated the two germline ends. This CDR3 region has 14 residues. The CDR3 spells CASSYGRNQETQYF. Here the CDR3 DNA reads TGTGCCAGCAGTTACGGACGTAACCAAGAGACCCAGTACTTC.

The chain recombines TRBV28 with TRBJ1-2; 9 nucleotides agree with TRBD1. The V gene's germline CDR1 is MDHEN and CDR2 SYDVKM. The trim removed 5 bases at V and 7 bases at J, leaving 5 bases unmatched. There are 13 residues in the CDR3. The chain's CDR3 is CASSGDRVGGYTF. The DNA of the CDR3 is TGTGCCAGCAGTGGGGACAGGGTTGGTGGCTACACCTTC.

The chain recombines TRBV10-3 with TRBJ2-7, with TRBD1 matching 8 bases. The CDR3 totals 12 residues. Germline CDR1 and CDR2: ENHRY and SYGVKD. V gave up 7 bases and J gave up 6 bases; unmatched junction bases: 5. The CDR3 spells CAIKSTGGEQYF. The CDR3 DNA follows: TGTGCCATCAAGTCTACAGGGGGCGAGCAGTACTTC.

This clone was observed a single time. The J gene is TRBJ2-1, the V gene TRBV19, with a possible D match to TRBD2 (6 bases). Per the germline V gene, CDR1 is LNHDA and CDR2 is SQIVND (reference sequence). V was clipped by 5 bases and J by 4 bases, with 12 bases between them. The CDR3 runs 14 residues. As DNA, the CDR3 is TGTGCCAGTAGTGACCCTCGGGAGTACAATGAGCAGTTCTTC. It yields the protein CASSDPREYNEQFF.